One and the same sample provided the 30 T cell receptor beta chains below, sequenced in a study of control samples from healthy donors and cancer patients. Generated by immunoSEQ multiplex PCR, the TCRdb table keeps only in-frame clones and is missing some. The table shows tens of thousands of clones, with approximately 94% occurring only once. The sequencing input was PBMCs. The receptors were gathered from a young man with colorectal cancer.

The chain joins TRBV7-2 to TRBJ2-1; D not certain. Germline V lookup: CDR1 SGHTA, CDR2 FQGNSA. The CDR3 runs to 11 residues. V lost 4 bases to trimming and J lost 8 bases, with 6 bases between them. DNA of the CDR3: TGTGCCAGCAGCTCGGTTGATGAGCAGTTCTTC. Protein sequence: CASSSVDEQFF.

The chain has TRBV3-1 (or the pseudogene TRBV3-2) and TRBJ1-5, with D possibly TRBD1 on 6 matching bases. Trimming took off 4 bases at V and 6 bases at J, with 16 bases between the two ends. Germline V gene sequence: CDR1 LGHDT, CDR2 YNNKEL (reference sequence). The CDR3 has 15 amino acids. CDR3 nucleotide sequence: TGTGCCAGCAGCCTTGGGGGGGGGCTCGGTCAGCCCCAGCATTTT. It translates to CASSLGGGLGQPQHF.

The chain is built from TRBV19 and TRBJ1-2; TRBD1 matches at 7 bases. V shed 5 bases, J shed 4 bases, and the junction held 1 base outside the gene matches. The germline V gene encodes CDR1 LNHDA and CDR2 SQIVND (reference sequence). The CDR3 runs to 12 residues. CDR3 sequence: CASSDRVYGYTF. The CDR3 nucleotides read TGTGCCAGTAGTGACAGGGTCTATGGCTACACCTTC.

The chain recombines TRBV19 with TRBJ1-2, with a weak D call TRBD1 (5 bases). CDR3 length: 15 residues. Germline V gene sequence: CDR1 LNHDA, CDR2 SQIVND (reference sequence). V lost 1 base to trimming and J lost 2 bases, with 11 bases between them. CDR3 DNA sequence: TGTGCCAGTAGTATAGCCCAGGGTGCCAACTATGGCTACACCTTC. Translating gives CASSIAQGANYGYTF.

The chain carries TRBV21-1 and TRBJ1-6; the table's D call of TRBD1 was not tested on the DNA. TRBV21-1 is termed a pseudogene. CDR3 size: 16 residues. CDR3 sequence: CASMRKQGNYNSPLHF. For the CDR3, the DNA is TGTGCCAGCATGCGAAAACAGGGAAACTATAATTCACCCCTCCACTTT.

The chain recombines TRBV12-3 or TRBV12-4 with TRBJ1-2; 9 nucleotides line up with TRBD1. The V and J ends lost 8 bases and 4 bases, in that order; junction bases with no gene match: 5. This CDR3 has 13 residues. CDR3 nucleotides: TGTGCCAGCGGGGGGACAGGGCGCTATGGCTACACCTTC. Translated: CASGGTGRYGYTF.

The chain has TRBV5-6 and TRBJ2-2, with 11 bases aligning to TRBD2. Per germline, CDR1 SGHDT and CDR2 YYEEEE. J gave up 4 bases and V 0 bases, and 11 bases lay outside the gene matches. This CDR3 region has 19 residues. For the CDR3, the DNA is TGTGCCAGCAGCTTGGTCTGGACTAGCGGGCAGTTAAGCACCGGGGAGCTGTTTTTT. It specifies CASSLVWTSGQLSTGELFF. Supplemented by reference TRBV5-6 and TRBJ2-2, the full variable domain reads DAGVTQSPTHLIKTRGQQVTLRCSPKSGHDTVSWYQQALGQGPQFIFQYYEEEERQRGNFPDRFSGHQFPNYSSELNVNALLLGDSALYLCASSLVWTSGQLSTGELFFGEGSRLTVL.

The chain links TRBV6-1 to TRBJ2-5; the D is unclear. The CDR3 extends over 19 amino acids. V shed 0 bases and J shed 5 bases, with 25 bases lying between them. Germline V gene data show CDR1 as MNHNS and CDR2 as SASEGT. CDR3 nucleotides: TGTGCCAGCAGTGAAGCGACTGTAGGGTCAGCAGGTTCCTCGGAGACCCAGTACTTC. This encodes CASSEATVGSAGSSETQYF.

CDR3 residues: CASSQRTSGPGYTF. CDR3 sequence (DNA): TGTGCCAGCAGCCAACGGACTTCGGGGCCCGGCTACACCTTC. V and J are TRBV5-4 and TRBJ1-2; weak D call: TRBD1 (5 bases). Trimming removed 4 bases at V and 8 bases at J, with 18 bases between. The CDR3 runs 14 residues. The germline V gene encodes CDR1 SGHNT and CDR2 YYREEE (reference sequence).

CDR3 amino acids: CAISEPLNNGYTF. CDR3 bases: TGTGCCATCAGTGAGCCTTTGAATAATGGCTACACCTTC. The chain uses TRBV10-3 and TRBJ1-2; D remains unclear. Germline V gene sequence: CDR1 ENHRY, CDR2 SYGVKD. Trimming took 2 bases from V and 6 from J, leaving 10 bases between them. The CDR3 sequence is 13 residues long.

J is TRBJ2-1 and V is TRBV10-2; 7 nucleotides align to TRBD1. The V gene's germline CDR1 is WSHSY and CDR2 SAAADI. The CDR3 extends over 13 amino acids. V lost 8 bases, J lost 8 bases, and 9 bases stayed unmatched. The CDR3 sequence is CASLQGVQHEQFF. CDR3 coding DNA: TGCGCCAGCCTCCAGGGGGTACAGCATGAGCAGTTCTTC.

This clone was counted a single time. CDR3 loop: CASSRVTYNSPLHF. The CDR3, as DNA: TGTGCCAGCAGCAGGGTCACCTATAATTCACCCCTCCACTTT. The chain couples TRBV6-5 to TRBJ1-6; D might be TRBD1 (5 bases). Germline V lookup: CDR1 MNHEY, CDR2 SVGAGI. V gave up 6 bases and J gave up 2 bases, with 8 bases separating them. This CDR3 spans 14 amino acids.

The rearrangement joins TRBV7-9 to TRBJ2-7, with D unclear. This CDR3 comprises 14 residues. Germline assignment: CDR1 SEHNR and CDR2 FQNEAQ (reference sequence). V shed 2 bases and J shed 0 bases, with 8 bases lying between them. The CDR3 coding sequence is TGTGCCAGCAGCTTACTGGGGTCCTCCTACGAGCAGTACTTC. It is translated as CASSLLGSSYEQYF. The variable domain in full, with the rest retrieved from reference TRBV7-9 and TRBJ2-7, is DTGVSQNPRHKITKRGQNVTFRCDPISEHNRLYWYRQTLGQGPEFLTYFQNEAQLEKSRLLSDRFSAERPKGSFSTLEIQRTEQGDSAMYLCASSLLGSSYEQYFGPGTRLTVT.

This clone was seen only once. The rearrangement uses TRBV30 and TRBJ1-1; 9 nucleotides line up with TRBD1. V lost 5 bases to trimming and J lost 4 bases; unmatched junction nucleotides: 8. Germline CDR1 is GTSNPN and CDR2 is SVGIG (reference sequence). The CDR3 is 14 amino acids. Here the CDR3 reads CAWGTGNEVTEAFF. CDR3 DNA: TGTGCCTGGGGGACAGGGAATGAGGTCACTGAAGCTTTCTTT.

The chain recombines TRBV6-5 with TRBJ1-2; D remains unclear. This CDR3 spans 16 amino acids. Germline V gene lookup returns CDR1 MNHEY and CDR2 SVGAGI. V gave up 2 bases and J gave up 4 bases, with 17 bases separating them. The CDR3 reads CASSYLDNRSGYGYTF. The CDR3, as DNA: TGTGCCAGCAGTTACCTAGATAATAGGTCTGGCTATGGCTACACCTTC.

V usage is TRBV11-2 and J usage is TRBJ1-1; D uncertain. The germline CDR1 and CDR2 sequences are SGHAT and FQNNGV. This CDR3 contains 18 residues. V shed 2 bases and J shed 1 base, with 20 bases lying between them. The CDR3 sequence: CASSLTGAGGMRNTEAFF. Here the CDR3 DNA reads TGTGCCAGCAGCTTAACTGGAGCAGGTGGCATGAGGAACACTGAAGCTTTCTTT.

The V and J genes are TRBV7-2 and TRBJ2-1; 9 bases map to TRBD2. The V gene's germline CDR1 is SGHTA and CDR2 FQGNSA. The CDR3 runs 19 residues. V gave up 3 bases and J gave up 2 bases; unmatched junction bases: 14. This chain's CDR3 is CASSFYRGGGGGAYNEQFF. CDR3 bases: TGTGCCAGCAGCTTCTACAGGGGAGGCGGGGGGGGCGCCTACAATGAGCAGTTCTTC.

V is TRBV30 and J is TRBJ1-3, with 9 bases fitting TRBD1. CDR3 length: 14 amino acids. V shed 5 bases, J shed 3 bases, and the junction held 5 bases outside the gene matches. Germline V gene data show CDR1 as GTSNPN and CDR2 as SVGIG (reference sequence). The CDR3, as DNA: TGTGCCTGGCGGGACAGGGAAAGTGGAAACACCATATATTTT. The encoded protein is CAWRDRESGNTIYF.

V and J are TRBV7-2 and TRBJ2-2, with 9 bases that match TRBD2. CDR1 and CDR2 (germline): SGHTA, FQGNSA. CDR3 size: 15 residues. J gave up 7 bases and V 5 bases, and 8 bases lay outside the gene matches. CDR3 DNA: TGTGCCAGCAGCAACTTAGCGGGGGCCGTCGGGGAGCTGTTTTTT. Amino acids: CASSNLAGAVGELFF.

V is TRBV7-2 and J is TRBJ2-6; TRBD1 agrees at 9 bases. In germline, CDR1 is SGHTA, CDR2 FQGNSA. V was clipped by 5 bases and J by 2 bases; unmatched bases: 4. The CDR3 has 16 residues. The CDR3 region has the DNA TGTGCCAGCAGCAACCGACAGGGGGCTGGGGCCAACGTCCTGACTTTC. Translated, it gives CASSNRQGAGANVLTF.

The chain links TRBV5-1 to TRBJ2-6; 7 bases match TRBD1. V shed 7 bases and J 0 bases; nucleotides not matched to a gene: 16. CDR1 SGHRS and CDR2 YFSETQ come from the germline V gene. The CDR3 has 19 amino acids. The CDR3 region is CASLPRPGQLSSGANVLTF. CDR3 coding DNA: TGCGCCAGCCTCCCAAGGCCGGGACAGCTAAGCTCTGGGGCCAACGTCCTGACTTTC.

CDR3 sequence: CATSAADRVGGYTF. CDR3 nucleotides: TGTGCCACCAGTGCCGCGGACAGGGTGGGTGGCTACACCTTC. The J gene is TRBJ1-2, the V gene TRBV24-1; TRBD1 matches 8 bases. CDR1 KGHDR and CDR2 SFDVKD come from the germline V gene. This CDR3 is built from 14 residues. J was trimmed by 7 bases and V by 5 bases; bases with no gene match: 8.

This clone is a singleton in its sample. The V gene is TRBV4-1, the J gene TRBJ1-2; 7 bases match TRBD1. CDR1 is MGHRA, CDR2 YSYEKL, per germline. The CDR3 is made up of 15 amino acids. V trimming: 0 bases; J trimming: 4 bases; junction bases outside the gene matches: 5. The DNA of the CDR3 is TGCGCCAGCAGCCAAGAAGTCGCAGGGGGCTATGGCTACACCTTC. Protein: CASSQEVAGGYGYTF.

This clone was counted once. The V call is TRBV4-1, the J call TRBJ2-1, with 9 bases aligning to TRBD2. This CDR3 has 16 residues. Germline V CDR1 and CDR2: MGHRA, YSYEKL. Germline trimming cut 0 bases from V and 7 bases from J; bases unmatched to any gene: 7. The CDR3, as DNA: TGCGCCAGCAGCCAAGATGGGCGGGGGGGCCTGAATGAGCAGTTCTTC. Amino acid sequence: CASSQDGRGGLNEQFF.

This clone was observed a single time. This sequence joins TRBV28 and TRBJ2-3; perhaps TRBD1 as D (8 bases). V dropped 5 bases and J dropped 2 bases, with 17 bases sitting between them. The CDR3 loop spans 16 amino acids. Germline loops: CDR1 MDHEN, CDR2 SYDVKM. The CDR3 loop reads CASSIGQGGNTDTQYF. CDR3 in DNA: TGTGCCAGCAGTATAGGACAGGGAGGGAACACAGATACGCAGTATTTT.

This chain joins TRBV19 and TRBJ1-1; 8 bases fit TRBD1. The CDR3 has 17 amino acids. Per the germline V gene, CDR1 is LNHDA and CDR2 is SQIVND (reference sequence). Trimming at V came to 3 bases and at J to 1 base, leaving 10 bases not matched to a gene. This chain's CDR3 is CASSIWIMDRENTEAFF. The CDR3 DNA reads as TGTGCCAGTAGTATTTGGATTATGGACAGGGAGAACACTGAAGCTTTCTTT.

In regard to this clone: Other nucleotide sequences from this sample produce the same CDR3. Written as DNA, the CDR3 is TGTGCCAGCAGTTACGGCGGCACTGAAGCTTTCTTT. Translation: CASSYGGTEAFF. The rearrangement links TRBV6-5 to TRBJ1-1, with D uncertain. Germline CDR1 reads MNHEY; CDR2 reads SVGAGI. V lost 2 bases, J lost 4 bases, and 5 bases lay in between. The CDR3 contains 12 residues.

The CDR3 protein is CASSLMTGRGHNEQFF. DNA of the CDR3: TGTGCCAGTAGTTTAATGACAGGGAGAGGACACAATGAGCAGTTCTTC. V gene TRBV19 combines with J gene TRBJ2-1; TRBD1 matches at 7 bases. The CDR3 totals 16 residues. The germline V gene has CDR1 LNHDA and CDR2 SQIVND (reference sequence). The junction had 12 bases not matched to a gene; V was cut back by 5 bases and J by 5 bases. Complete variable domain (other parts from reference TRBV19 and TRBJ2-1): DGGITQSPKYLFRKEGQNVTLSCEQNLNHDAMYWYRQDPGQGLRLIYYSQIVNDFQKGDIAEGYSVSREKKESFPLTVTSAQKNPTAFYLCASSLMTGRGHNEQFFGPGTRLTVL.

The chain is built from TRBV5-4 and TRBJ2-2; tentative D call: TRBD1 (5 bases). The CDR3 covers 17 residues. Trimming cost V 5 bases and J 5 bases, with 22 bases left between them. Germline CDR1 SGHNT, CDR2 YYREEE (reference sequence). The CDR3 DNA follows: TGTGCCAGCAGTTCTCTCCCGTCCGGCAGGGTTACCGGGGAGCTGTTTTTT. This gives the protein CASSSLPSGRVTGELFF.

This clone was found once. The chain couples TRBV7-2 to TRBJ2-1; 8 nucleotides align to TRBD1. In germline, CDR1 is SGHTA, CDR2 FQGNSA. This CDR3 is 15 amino acids long. The V gene end was trimmed by 1 base and the J gene end by 7 bases; junction bases not matched to a gene: 6. Here the CDR3 DNA reads TGTGCCAGCAGCTTAGGGACAGGGTTAGCAAATGAGCAGTTCTTC. Protein product: CASSLGTGLANEQFF.